This T cell receptor beta chain was recorded in a study of regulatory T cells in long-lasting Graves disease. Study at large: Recently diagnosed Graves' patients had received antithyroid drugs for under 3 months.

The table lists this clonotype with many counts. Indicated time point: newly diagnosed GD, antithyroid drugs for less than 3 months. The authors made the TCR library using RNA they extracted from PBMCs. The TCR beta library used iRepertoire HTBI primers with Arm-PCR amplification of CDR3. Original analysis: The identification of approximately 62 TRBV and roughly 14 TRBJ segments was made across samples. TCRdb reanalysed the multiplex PCR reads using MiXCR and keeps one entry per CDR3 protein. TCRdb's processing, not the authors' own work, is the source of the V and J calls. Among about 450,000 distinct CDR3 sequences listed, 16% were seen once. Looked up from germline, CDR1 is LGHNT and CDR2 is FRNRAP. V lost 6 bases, J lost 3 bases, and 11 bases lay in between. The CDR3 consists of 13 residues. In addition, the sample was reused for a study of T cells in Graves' hyperthyroidism and ophthalmopathy. From that second work: Patients were excluded for uncontrolled infection, other autoimmune disease, pregnancy or lactation.

The material was peripheral blood mononuclear cells (PBMCs), obtained at new diagnosis, from a patient treated with antithyroid drugs. This chain uses TRBV12-5 with TRBJ1-1, with D perhaps TRBD1 (5 bases). The origin of this receptor is a woman under 40 with Graves disease. CDR3 region: CASGHGTDTEAFF. CDR3 in DNA: TGTGCTAGTGGGCACGGGACCGACACTGAAGCTTTCTTT.